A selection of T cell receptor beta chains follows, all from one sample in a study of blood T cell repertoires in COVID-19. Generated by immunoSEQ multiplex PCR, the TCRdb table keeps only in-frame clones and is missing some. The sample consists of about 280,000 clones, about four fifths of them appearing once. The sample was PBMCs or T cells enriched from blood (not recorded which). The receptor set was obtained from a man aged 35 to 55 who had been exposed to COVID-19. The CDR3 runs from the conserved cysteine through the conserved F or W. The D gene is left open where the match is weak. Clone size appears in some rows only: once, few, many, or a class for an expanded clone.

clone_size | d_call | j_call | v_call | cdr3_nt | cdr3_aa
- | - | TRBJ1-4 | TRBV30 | TGTGCCTGGAGTGTGCAGTCCAATGAAAAACTGTTTTTT | CAWSVQSNEKLFF
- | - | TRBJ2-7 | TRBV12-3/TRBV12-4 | TGTGCCATCAAAGCTCAGGGTACCGACGAGCAGTACTTC | CAIKAQGTDEQYF
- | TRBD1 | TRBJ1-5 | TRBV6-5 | TGTGCCAGCCAGGGGGGAAATCAGCCCCAGCATTTT | CASQGGNQPQHF
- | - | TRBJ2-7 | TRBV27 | TGTGCCAGCAGCCCCAGCGGCGGGTATTCCGAGCAGTACTTC | CASSPSGGYSEQYF
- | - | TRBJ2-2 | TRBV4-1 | TGCGCCAGCAGCCAAGTCCTGTCCAGAGGTCCCGGGGAGCTGTTTTTT | CASSQVLSRGPGELFF
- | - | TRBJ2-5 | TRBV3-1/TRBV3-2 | TGTGCCAGCAGCCCGGGAGATTCAGAGACCCAGTACTTC | CASSPGDSETQYF
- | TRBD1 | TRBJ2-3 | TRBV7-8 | TGTGCCAGCAACCGAGGACAGGGGGCTTCTGATACGCAGTATTTT | CASNRGQGASDTQYF
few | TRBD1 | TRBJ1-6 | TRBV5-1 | TGCGCCAGCAGCCCGGGGACAGAGAATTCACCCCTCCACTTT | CASSPGTENSPLHF
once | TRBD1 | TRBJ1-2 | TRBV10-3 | TGTGCCATCAGGGGGACAGGTGAAGCATTTGGCTACACCTTC | CAIRGTGEAFGYTF
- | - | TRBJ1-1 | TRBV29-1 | TGCAGTGTGCGGGGGGCCAGCACTGAAGCTTTCTTT | CSVRGASTEAFF
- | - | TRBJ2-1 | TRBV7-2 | TGTGCCAGCAGCCCCGAGTGGGGAGTCTACAATGAGCAGTTCTTC | CASSPEWGVYNEQFF
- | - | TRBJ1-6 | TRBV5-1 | TGCGCCAGCAGCCCCGACGGGGATTCACCCCTCCACTTT | CASSPDGDSPLHF
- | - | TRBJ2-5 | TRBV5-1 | TGCGCCAGCAACGGTTCCCCAGGGGCAGAGACCCAGTACTTC | CASNGSPGAETQYF
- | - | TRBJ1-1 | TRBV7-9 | TGTGCCAGCAGCTTAGATGTGGCAGTGGAAGCTTTCTTT | CASSLDVAVEAFF
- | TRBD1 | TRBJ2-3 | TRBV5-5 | TGTGCCAGCAGAAGGACAGGGTCCCCCACAGATACGCAGTATTTT | CASRRTGSPTDTQYF
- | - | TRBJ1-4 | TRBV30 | TGTGCCTGGACTAGCACCCGACGGGGTGGCGAAAAACTGTTTTTT | CAWTSTRRGGEKLFF
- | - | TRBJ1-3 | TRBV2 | TGTGCCAGCCAATTCGCGGACTCTGGAAACACCATATATTTT | CASQFADSGNTIYF
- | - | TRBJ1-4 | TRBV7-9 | TGTGCCAGCAGCCCTGGTCGGTCGGCAACTAATGAAAAACTGTTTTTT | CASSPGRSATNEKLFF
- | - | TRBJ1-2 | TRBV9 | TGTGCCAGCAGCGGTCACACATATACTACTCTCTATGGCTACACCTTC | CASSGHTYTTLYGYTF
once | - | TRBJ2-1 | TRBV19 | TGTGCCAGTAGTATAACTCCGGGGAATGAGCAGTTCTTC | CASSITPGNEQFF
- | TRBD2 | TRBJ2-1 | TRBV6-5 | TGTGCCAGCAGTTACGTTGCGGGAGGGTATGGCAATGAGCAGTTCTTC | CASSYVAGGYGNEQFF
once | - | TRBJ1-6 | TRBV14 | TGTGCCAGCAGCCAACAGGGCAGGGGCTGGTCACCCCTCCACTTT | CASSQQGRGWSPLHF